This T cell receptor beta chain is drawn from a study of blood T cell repertoires in COVID-19. The overall study: There were acute and convalescent COVID-19 samples, and they came from the United States, Italy and Spain. Nucleic acid was either cDNA or gDNA, and it came from T cells, B-cell-depleted T cells, or PBMCs.

V dropped 0 bases and J dropped 0 bases, with 6 bases sitting between them. CDR1 and CDR2 (germline): SGHNT, YYREEE (reference sequence). This CDR3 contains 14 residues. Per the original methods: Estimates of nucleated cell counts were drawn from the amplification of reference gene primers. Repertoires were generated with immunoSEQ multiplex PCR, while TCRdb's copy carries only in-frame clones and drops some. The D gene and trimming were derived from the DNA, and the V and J assignments and clone size from that table. The data show some 40,000 clones, around 77% seen once. The TCR comes from a man older than 75 with active or convalescent COVID-19. The rearrangement links TRBV5-4 to TRBJ1-2; no reliable D call. The sample taken for sequencing was peripheral blood. DNA for the CDR3: TGTGCCAGCAGCTTGGACAGTCCTAACTATGGCTACACCTTC. This codes for CASSLDSPNYGYTF. The full variable domain, with the rest looked up from reference TRBV5-4 and TRBJ1-2, is ETGVTQSPTHLIKTRGQQVTLRCSSQSGHNTVSWYQQALGQGPQFIFQYYREEENGRGNFPPRFSGLQFPNYSSELNVNALELDDSALYLCASSLDSPNYGYTFGSGTRLTVV.